The present T cell receptor beta chain was sequenced within a study of chemoradiotherapy in HPV16-positive cancers. Study summary: Functional T-cell assays on a couple of HPV16-positive patients' cells defined candidate HPV-specific clones and common TCR motifs.

Whole-study findings and limits: Candidate HPV-specific clones and E7-related TCR motifs grew in tumor during treatment. Functional assays defining HPV-specific T cells used only a couple of HPV16-positive patients.

J was trimmed by 2 bases and V by 0 bases; bases with no gene match: 14. Germline lookup yields CDR1 SGDLS and CDR2 YYNGEE. The length of the CDR3 is 19 residues. Some clones are missing from TCRdb's copy, which holds only in-frame ones; the method was immunoSEQ multiplex PCR. Of 29,000 or so clones listed, 93% were seen once; the top ten hold around 17%. Repertoires were sampled repeatedly during chemoradiotherapy. To note about this clone: Antigen unknown.

The rearrangement uses TRBV9 and TRBJ2-5; 9 nucleotides agree with TRBD2. The source material was blood, sampled from a patient who underwent chemoradiotherapy. This clonotype originated in a human donor with HPV-associated anogenital cancer. The CDR3 loop is CASSVGDSGRIRSQETQYF. CDR3 nucleotide sequence: TGTGCCAGCAGCGTAGGGGATAGCGGGAGAATCCGTTCTCAAGAGACCCAGTACTTC.